What follows are 21 T cell receptor beta chains derived from one specimen sequenced in a study of blood T cell repertoires in COVID-19. The protocol was immunoSEQ multiplex PCR, while the TCRdb copy is restricted to in-frame clones and leaves out a portion. The table records 100,000 to 150,000 clones, about 79% of them present only once. Sequences were obtained from peripheral blood. The receptors derive from a man aged 40-49 years with active or convalescent COVID-19.

The chain joins TRBV28 to TRBJ1-2; weak D call: TRBD1 (6 bases). Germline CDR1 is MDHEN and CDR2 is SYDVKM. V shed 2 bases and J shed 1 base, with 11 bases lying between them. This CDR3 has 15 residues. The CDR3 region is CASSLITGHNYGYTF. CDR3 bases: TGTGCCAGCAGTTTAATTACAGGGCATAACTATGGCTACACCTTC.

This clone was seen a single time. The chain has TRBV7-2 and TRBJ2-1; 8 positions agree with TRBD2. There are 16 residues in the CDR3. J gave up 2 bases and V 2 bases, and 5 bases lay outside the gene matches. CDR1 is SGHTA, CDR2 FQGNSA, per germline. CDR3 protein: CASSLTAGVTYNEQFF. CDR3 DNA: TGTGCCAGCAGCTTAACAGCGGGAGTAACCTACAATGAGCAGTTCTTC.

The V and J genes are TRBV3-1 (or the pseudogene TRBV3-2) and TRBJ2-1; the match to TRBD2 covers 10 bases. The CDR3 is 15 residues long. J gave up 6 bases and V 5 bases, and 7 bases lay outside the gene matches. Germline V CDR1 and CDR2: LGHDT, YNNKEL (reference sequence). The DNA of the CDR3 is TGTGCCAGCAGCTGGAAAGCGGGGGGGTTCAATGAGCAGTTCTTC. Protein product: CASSWKAGGFNEQFF.

With respect to this clone: One junction end disagrees with the germline gene, perhaps due to a read error. The chain has TRBV6-5 and TRBJ1-1; D gene ambiguous. This CDR3 has 10 amino acids. Germline CDR1 and CDR2: MNHEY and SVGAGI. The CDR3 region is CASRNSEAFF. The DNA of the CDR3 is TGTGCCAGCAGGAACAGTGAAGCTTTCTTT.

The rearrangement links TRBV14 to TRBJ1-1; 9 bases map to TRBD1. This CDR3 has 14 residues. Germline V lookup: CDR1 SGHDN, CDR2 FVKESK. The ends lost 4 bases at V and 6 bases at J; junction bases unmatched: 6. The CDR3 reads CASSPVDRGSEAFF. DNA for the CDR3: TGTGCCAGCAGCCCCGTTGACAGGGGGTCTGAAGCTTTCTTT.

The chain couples TRBV6-5 to TRBJ1-1; TRBD1 is a possible D gene (5 bases). V lost 6 bases and J 6 bases, leaving 14 bases between the germline ends. Germline CDR1 reads MNHEY; CDR2 reads SVGAGI. The CDR3 consists of 13 residues. The CDR3 loop reads CASRTGGGAEAFF. CDR3 DNA sequence: TGTGCCAGCAGGACCGGTGGGGGGGCTGAAGCTTTCTTT.

The rearrangement links TRBV5-4 to TRBJ2-3, with 9 nucleotides matching TRBD2. Germline trimming cut 4 bases from V and 3 bases from J; bases unmatched to any gene: 12. Germline V gene data show CDR1 as SGHNT and CDR2 as YYREEE (reference sequence). The CDR3 extends over 17 amino acids. The CDR3 DNA is TGTGCCAGCAGCCCCGGGGGTAGCGGGAGAGGGACAGATACGCAGTATTTT. This sequence encodes CASSPGGSGRGTDTQYF.

The gene calls are TRBV12-2 and TRBJ2-3; the table calls TRBD1, which could not be checked here. TRBV12-2 is an annotated pseudogene. The CDR3 runs 15 residues. The CDR3 here is CASRLETGTIDTQYF. CDR3 in DNA: TGTGCAAGTCGCTTAGAGACAGGGACAATTGATACGCAGTATTTT.

The V gene is TRBV4-3, the J gene TRBJ1-5; 9 positions agree with TRBD1. Germline V gives CDR1 LGHNA, CDR2 YSLEER. The V gene end was trimmed by 1 base and the J gene end by 6 bases; junction bases not matched to a gene: 4. This CDR3 region has 15 residues. In nucleotides, the CDR3 is TGCGCCAGCAGCCAAGGGACAGGGGACACTCAGCCCCAGCATTTT. Protein product: CASSQGTGDTQPQHF.

J is TRBJ1-1 and V is TRBV5-5; D is undetermined. This CDR3 is 13 amino acids long. Looked up from germline, CDR1 is SGHKS and CDR2 is YYEKEE (reference sequence). Trimming took 2 bases from V and 10 from J, leaving 15 bases between them. The CDR3 reads CASSFTLDRLAFF. The CDR3 nucleotides are TGTGCCAGCAGCTTTACACTAGACCGCCTAGCTTTCTTT.

The CDR3 spells CASSLWDSGEKLFF. The CDR3 nucleotides read TGTGCCAGCAGCTTGTGGGACAGTGGGGAAAAACTGTTTTTT. The rearrangement uses TRBV5-4 and TRBJ1-4; TRBD1 agrees at 7 bases. The germline V gene has CDR1 SGHNT and CDR2 YYREEE (reference sequence). Losses at the gene ends were 1 base for V and 8 bases for J; bases not matched to a gene: 5. The CDR3 extends over 14 amino acids.

In this sample, this clone turned up once. The chain is built from TRBV30 and TRBJ1-5; D uncertain. Per germline, CDR1 GTSNPN and CDR2 SVGIG (reference sequence). The CDR3 length is 12 residues. The V end lost 5 bases, the J end lost 3 bases, and 8 bases lay between the germline ends. This CDR3 is CAWGEANQPQHF. CDR3 coding DNA: TGTGCCTGGGGTGAGGCCAATCAGCCCCAGCATTTT. Complete variable domain (other parts from reference TRBV30 and TRBJ1-5): SQTIHQWPATLVQPVGSPLSLECTVEGTSNPNLYWYRQAAGRGLQLLFYSVGIGQISSEVPQNLSASRPQDRQFILSSKKLLLSDSGFYLCAWGEANQPQHFGDGTRLSIL.

This chain links TRBV5-6 with TRBJ1-1; D remains ambiguous. Germline V CDR1 and CDR2: SGHDT, YYEEEE. Trimming pared 4 bases from V and 1 base from J, leaving 17 bases between. The CDR3 totals 16 residues. CDR3 amino acids: CASSNGWHSPNTEAFF. DNA for the CDR3: TGTGCCAGCAGCAATGGCTGGCATTCACCGAACACTGAAGCTTTCTTT.

The chain combines TRBV5-4 with TRBJ1-2; 8 nucleotides align to TRBD1. Germline CDR1 is SGHNT and CDR2 is YYREEE (reference sequence). The V and J ends lost 6 bases and 1 base, in that order; junction bases with no gene match: 5. This CDR3 is 14 amino acids long. The CDR3 loop reads CASTNGQGNYGYTF. The CDR3 DNA sequence: TGTGCCAGCACAAATGGACAGGGTAACTATGGCTACACCTTC. Full variable domain (remainder filled in from reference TRBV5-4 and TRBJ1-2): ETGVTQSPTHLIKTRGQQVTLRCSSQSGHNTVSWYQQALGQGPQFIFQYYREEENGRGNFPPRFSGLQFPNYSSELNVNALELDDSALYLCASTNGQGNYGYTFGSGTRLTVV.

This chain connects TRBV3-1 (or the pseudogene TRBV3-2) to TRBJ2-1, with TRBD2 matching over 13 bases. Germline V CDR1 and CDR2: LGHDT, YNNKEL (reference sequence). The CDR3 has 16 residues. V was pared by 4 bases and J by 7 bases, with 7 bases of the junction left unmatched. The CDR3 is CASSPFTSGGGNEQFF. The CDR3 DNA reads as TGTGCCAGCAGCCCCTTCACTAGCGGGGGGGGAAATGAGCAGTTCTTC.

This clone was counted at least ten times. J is TRBJ2-4 and V is TRBV6-6; 11 positions agree with TRBD2. The germline gives CDR1 MNHNY, CDR2 SVGAGI (reference sequence). The CDR3 length is 16 residues. J gave up 3 bases and V 0 bases, and 1 base lay outside the gene matches. This CDR3 is CASSYSLAGVKNIQYF. Written as DNA, the CDR3 is TGTGCCAGCAGTTACTCACTAGCGGGGGTCAAAAACATTCAGTACTTC.

The genes are TRBV4-3 and TRBJ1-5; no clear D. The germline gives CDR1 LGHNA, CDR2 YSLEER. The V end was cut by 4 bases, the J end by 8 bases, with 18 bases between. The CDR3 spans 15 residues. CDR3 in amino acids: CASSPEVRVGEPQHF. As DNA, the CDR3 is TGCGCCAGCAGCCCCGAGGTGCGGGTGGGCGAGCCCCAGCATTTT.

J is TRBJ2-7 and V is TRBV9, with TRBD1 matching 11 bases. CDR1 and CDR2 (germline): SGDLS, YYNGEE. The CDR3 totals 17 residues. J was trimmed by 7 bases and V by 2 bases; bases with no gene match: 14. The CDR3 is CASSVGPFGQGAWEQYF. CDR3 in DNA: TGTGCCAGCAGCGTTGGACCCTTCGGACAGGGGGCCTGGGAGCAGTACTTC.

The rearrangement joins TRBV20-1 to TRBJ1-1; D gene uncertain. This CDR3 region has 9 residues. CDR1 is DFQATT and CDR2 is SNEGSKA in the germline V gene (reference sequence). The ends were cut back, 8 bases at V and 7 bases at J, with 8 bases in the middle. The CDR3 region has the DNA TGCAGTCCCACTTATGAAGCTTTCTTT. Translation gives CSPTYEAFF.

CDR3 nucleotide sequence: TGTGCCTGGAGTGTGTACAGGGGTAATTCACCCCTCCACTTT. This encodes CAWSVYRGNSPLHF. The rearrangement uses TRBV30 and TRBJ1-6, with 7 bases that match TRBD1. Germline loops: CDR1 GTSNPN, CDR2 SVGIG (reference sequence). The CDR3 runs to 14 residues. The ends lost 0 bases at V and 6 bases at J; junction bases unmatched: 2.

This clone occurred once. The CDR3: CASSRQYEQYF. For the CDR3, the DNA is TGTGCCAGCAGTCGGCAGTACGAGCAGTACTTC. V gene TRBV6-6 combines with J gene TRBJ2-7; no reliable D call. The germline V and J ends were trimmed by 5 bases and 4 bases, with 6 bases remaining between them. The germline V gene encodes CDR1 MNHNY and CDR2 SVGAGI (reference sequence). The CDR3 runs to 11 residues.